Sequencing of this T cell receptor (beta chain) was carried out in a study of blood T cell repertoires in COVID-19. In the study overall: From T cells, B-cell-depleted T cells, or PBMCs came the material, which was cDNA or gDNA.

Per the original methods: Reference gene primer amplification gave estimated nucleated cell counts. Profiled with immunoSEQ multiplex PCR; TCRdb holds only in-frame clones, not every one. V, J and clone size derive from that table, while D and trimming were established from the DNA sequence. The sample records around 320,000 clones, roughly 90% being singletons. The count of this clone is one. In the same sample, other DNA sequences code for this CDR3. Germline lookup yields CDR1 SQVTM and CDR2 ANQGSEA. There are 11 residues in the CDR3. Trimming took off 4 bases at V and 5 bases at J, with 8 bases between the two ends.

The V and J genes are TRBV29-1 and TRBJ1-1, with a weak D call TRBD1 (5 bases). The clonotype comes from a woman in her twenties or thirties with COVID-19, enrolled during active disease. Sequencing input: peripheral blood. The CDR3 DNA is TGCAGCGTTGGGGGGGGAACTGAAGCTTTCTTT. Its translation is CSVGGGTEAFF.